This paragraph reports one T cell receptor (beta chain). CDR1 LGHDT and CDR2 YNNKEL come from the germline V gene (reference sequence). The CDR3 covers 19 residues. Trimming removed 5 bases at V and 0 bases at J, with 20 bases between. Study processing details: The assay estimated nucleated cells by amplifying reference gene primers. Profiled with immunoSEQ multiplex PCR; TCRdb holds only in-frame clones, not every one. The V and J calls and clone size are taken from that table; D and trimming were inferred from the DNA. There are about 80,000 clones in the sample; roughly 85% occur only once, and around a third lies in the top ten. The data stem from a study of blood T cell repertoires in COVID-19. In the study overall: Sites across the United States, Italy and Spain contributed samples from acute and convalescent COVID-19. Sources were T cells, B-cell-depleted T cells, or PBMCs; the material itself was cDNA or gDNA.

This TCR was sampled from a woman aged 70-85 years with acute or convalescent COVID-19. This chain connects TRBV3-1 (or the pseudogene TRBV3-2) to TRBJ2-6, with D possibly matching TRBD2 (5 bases). Sequencing used peripheral blood. CDR3 bases: TGTGCCAGCAGCGAACTGGGTGATTTTGGGAGCTCTGGGGCCAACGTCCTGACTTTC. Its translation: CASSELGDFGSSGANVLTF.